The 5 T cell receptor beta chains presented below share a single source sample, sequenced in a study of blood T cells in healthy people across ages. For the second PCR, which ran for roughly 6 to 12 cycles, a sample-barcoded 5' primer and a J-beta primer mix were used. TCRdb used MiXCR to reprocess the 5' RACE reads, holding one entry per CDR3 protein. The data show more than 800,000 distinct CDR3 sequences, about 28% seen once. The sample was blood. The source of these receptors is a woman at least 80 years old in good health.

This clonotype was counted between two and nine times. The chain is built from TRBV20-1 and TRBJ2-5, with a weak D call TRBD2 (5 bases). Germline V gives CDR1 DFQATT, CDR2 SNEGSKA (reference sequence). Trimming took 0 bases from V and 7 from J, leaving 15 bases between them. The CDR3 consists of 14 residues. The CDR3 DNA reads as TGCAGTGCTAGAGATCCTCAACTAGAGGGGACCCAGTACTTC. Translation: CSARDPQLEGTQYF.

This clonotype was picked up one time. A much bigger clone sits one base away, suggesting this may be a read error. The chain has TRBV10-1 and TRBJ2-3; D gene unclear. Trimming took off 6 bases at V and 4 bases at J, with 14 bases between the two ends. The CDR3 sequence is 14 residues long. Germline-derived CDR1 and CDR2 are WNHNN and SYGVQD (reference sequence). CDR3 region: CASSGRLGADTQYF. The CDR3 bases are TGCGCCAGCAGCGGCAGGTTAGGCGCAGATACGCAGTATTTT.

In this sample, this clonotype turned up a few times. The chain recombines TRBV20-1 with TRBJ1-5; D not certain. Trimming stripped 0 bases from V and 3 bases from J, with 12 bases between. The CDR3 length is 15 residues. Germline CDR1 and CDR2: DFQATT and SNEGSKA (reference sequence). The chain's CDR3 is CSARDVWQDNQPQHF. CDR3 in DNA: TGCAGTGCTAGAGATGTTTGGCAGGACAATCAGCCCCAGCATTTT.

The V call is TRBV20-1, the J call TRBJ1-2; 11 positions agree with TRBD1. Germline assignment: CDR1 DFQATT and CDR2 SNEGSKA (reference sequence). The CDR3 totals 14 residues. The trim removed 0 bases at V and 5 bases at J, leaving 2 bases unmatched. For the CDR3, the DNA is TGCAGTGCTAGAGACGGGACAGGGGGTTATGGCTACACCTTC. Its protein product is CSARDGTGGYGYTF.

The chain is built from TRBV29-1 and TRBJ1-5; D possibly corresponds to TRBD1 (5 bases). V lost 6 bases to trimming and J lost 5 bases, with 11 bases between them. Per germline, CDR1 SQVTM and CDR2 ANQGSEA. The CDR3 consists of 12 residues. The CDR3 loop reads CSVLDNHQPQHF. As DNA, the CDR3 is TGCAGCGTGTTGGACAATCATCAGCCCCAGCATTTT.